By sample share, the clone carrying this T cell receptor (beta chain) is medium-sized. Its antigen is currently unknown. The source of the sample is a study of T cell clonotyping in hematopoietic cell transplantation. Study-wide points: At the given depth, recipient repertoires were over 95% de novo clonotypes.

The CDR3 sequence is 12 residues long. Germline CDR1 reads MRHNA; CDR2 reads SNTAGT. V was clipped by 3 bases and J by 4 bases, with 6 bases between them. Some clones are missing from TCRdb's copy, which holds only in-frame ones; the method was immunoSEQ multiplex PCR. The sample includes over 35,000 clones, 88% of them seen just once. This TCR derives from a woman in her thirties or forties in good health. Some clones in this sample may be carry-over from other donors' samples. The chain combines TRBV6-4 with TRBJ1-2; D is unresolved. Material for sequencing was peripheral blood mononuclear cells. CDR3 DNA sequence: TGTGCCAGCAGTGAGGATGGCTATGGCTACACCTTC. Translation gives CASSEDGYGYTF.